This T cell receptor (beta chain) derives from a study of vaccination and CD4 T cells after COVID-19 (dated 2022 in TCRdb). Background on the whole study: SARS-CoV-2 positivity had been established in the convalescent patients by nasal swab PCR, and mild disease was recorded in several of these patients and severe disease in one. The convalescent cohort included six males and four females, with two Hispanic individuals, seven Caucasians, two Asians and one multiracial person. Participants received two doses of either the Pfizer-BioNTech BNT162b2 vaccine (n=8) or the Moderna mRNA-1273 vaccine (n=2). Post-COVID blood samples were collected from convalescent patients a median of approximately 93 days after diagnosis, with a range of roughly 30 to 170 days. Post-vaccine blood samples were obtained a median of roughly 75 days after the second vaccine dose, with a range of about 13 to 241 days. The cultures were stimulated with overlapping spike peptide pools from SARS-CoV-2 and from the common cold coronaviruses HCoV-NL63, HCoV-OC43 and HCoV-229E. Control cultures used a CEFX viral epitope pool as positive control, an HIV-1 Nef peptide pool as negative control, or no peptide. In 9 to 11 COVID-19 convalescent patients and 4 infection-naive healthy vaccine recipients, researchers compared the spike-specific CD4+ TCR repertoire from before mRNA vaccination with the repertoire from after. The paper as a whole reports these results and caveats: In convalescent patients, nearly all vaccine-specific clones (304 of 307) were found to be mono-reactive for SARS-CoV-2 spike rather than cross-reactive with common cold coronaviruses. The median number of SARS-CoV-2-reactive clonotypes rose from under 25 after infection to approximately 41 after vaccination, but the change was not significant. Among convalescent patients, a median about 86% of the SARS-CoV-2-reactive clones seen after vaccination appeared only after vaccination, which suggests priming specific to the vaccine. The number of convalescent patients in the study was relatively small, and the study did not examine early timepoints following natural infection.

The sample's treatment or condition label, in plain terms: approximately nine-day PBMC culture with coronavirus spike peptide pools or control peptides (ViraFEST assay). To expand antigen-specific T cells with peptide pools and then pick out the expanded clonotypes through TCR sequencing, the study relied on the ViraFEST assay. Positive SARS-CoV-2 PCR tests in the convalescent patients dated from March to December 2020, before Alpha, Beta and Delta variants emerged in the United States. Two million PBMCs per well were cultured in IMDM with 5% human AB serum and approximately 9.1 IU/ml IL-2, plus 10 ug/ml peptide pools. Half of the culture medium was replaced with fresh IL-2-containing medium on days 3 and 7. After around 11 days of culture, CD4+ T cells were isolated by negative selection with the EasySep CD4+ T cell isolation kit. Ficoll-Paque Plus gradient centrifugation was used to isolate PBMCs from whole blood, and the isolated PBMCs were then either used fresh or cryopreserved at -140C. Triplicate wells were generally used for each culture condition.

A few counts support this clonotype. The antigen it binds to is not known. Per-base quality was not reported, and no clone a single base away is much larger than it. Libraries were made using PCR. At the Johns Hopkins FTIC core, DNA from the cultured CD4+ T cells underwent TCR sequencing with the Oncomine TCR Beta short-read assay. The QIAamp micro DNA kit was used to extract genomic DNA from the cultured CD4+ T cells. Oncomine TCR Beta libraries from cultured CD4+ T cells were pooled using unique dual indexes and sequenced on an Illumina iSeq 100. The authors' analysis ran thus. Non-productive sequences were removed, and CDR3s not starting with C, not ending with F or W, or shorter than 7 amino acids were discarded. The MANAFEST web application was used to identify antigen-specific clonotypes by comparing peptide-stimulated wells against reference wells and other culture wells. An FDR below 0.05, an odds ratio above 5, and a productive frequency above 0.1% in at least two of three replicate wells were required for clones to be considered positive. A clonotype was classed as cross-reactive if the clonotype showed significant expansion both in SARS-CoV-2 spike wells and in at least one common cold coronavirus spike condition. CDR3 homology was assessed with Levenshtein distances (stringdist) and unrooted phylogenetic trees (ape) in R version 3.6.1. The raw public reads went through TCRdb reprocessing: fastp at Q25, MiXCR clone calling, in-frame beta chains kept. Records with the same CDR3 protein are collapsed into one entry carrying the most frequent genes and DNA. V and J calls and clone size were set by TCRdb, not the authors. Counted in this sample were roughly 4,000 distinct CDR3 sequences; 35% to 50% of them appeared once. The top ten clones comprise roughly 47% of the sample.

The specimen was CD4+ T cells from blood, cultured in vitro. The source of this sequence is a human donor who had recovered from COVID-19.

The CDR3 amino acid sequence is: CAISETTGGGGYTF. The nucleotide sequence is TGTGCCATCAGTGAAACCACAGGGGGCGGTGGCTACACCTTC. The V and J genes are TRBV10-3 and TRBJ1-2, with 9 bases in between that match TRBD1. CDR1 and CDR2 were assigned from the germline V gene as ENHRY and SYGVKD. Spanning cysteine to phenylalanine, the CDR3 consists of 14 amino acids. CDR3 DNA only is kept here, 42 bases in frame from base 1. Unmatched junction bases come to 6, with V trimmed by 3 bases and J by 7 bases.